These T cell receptor beta chains were read from a single sample in a study of blood T cell repertoires in COVID-19. Profiling relied on immunoSEQ multiplex PCR, and the TCRdb table lists in-frame clones only, not all of them. The data contain about 330,000 clones, around 83% of them singletons. The material sequenced was peripheral blood. The receptors originated from a woman in her fifties or sixties with acute or convalescent COVID-19. Each CDR3 is given with its conserved first and last residue. Each record gives: clone size, V gene, J gene, D gene, CDR3 DNA, CDR3 protein. D genes are given only for firm matches. Clone size is stated in some rows and not others, as once, few, many or a class when expanded.

size: .; V: TRBV3-1/TRBV3-2; J: TRBJ2-7; D: TRBD2; DNA: TGTGCCAGCAGCCAAGCGGGGACTAGAGAATACGAGCAGTACTTC; CDR3: CASSQAGTREYEQYF
size: .; V: TRBV3-1/TRBV3-2; J: TRBJ1-2; D: .; DNA: TGTGCCAGCAGCCAGGGGGGACCCCAGACGGGCTACACCTTC; CDR3: CASSQGGPQTGYTF
size: .; V: TRBV9; J: TRBJ2-3; D: TRBD2; DNA: TGTGCCAGCAGCCCGACTAGCGGTAGCACAGATACGCAGTATTTT; CDR3: CASSPTSGSTDTQYF
size: .; V: TRBV25-1; J: TRBJ2-2; D: .; DNA: TGTGCCAGCAGTAGACAATTCCCCGGGGAGCTGTTTTTT; CDR3: CASSRQFPGELFF
size: .; V: TRBV29-1; J: TRBJ1-5; D: TRBD1; DNA: TGCAGCGTTGCTTCCGGGACAGGGATAGATCAGCCCCAGCATTTT; CDR3: CSVASGTGIDQPQHF
size: .; V: TRBV5-5; J: TRBJ2-5; D: .; DNA: TGTGCCAGCAGCTGGGGAGGTCAAGAGACCCAGTACTTC; CDR3: CASSWGGQETQYF
size: few; V: TRBV5-4; J: TRBJ2-1; D: TRBD1; DNA: TGTGCCAGCAGCTCAGAAGGGGGCGGATTGAATGAGCAGTTCTTC; CDR3: CASSSEGGGLNEQFF
size: .; V: TRBV12-3/TRBV12-4; J: TRBJ2-1; D: TRBD1; DNA: TGTGCCAGCAGCAACGACAGGGCCGGTGAGCAGTTCTTC; CDR3: CASSNDRAGEQFF
size: .; V: TRBV7-2; J: TRBJ2-1; D: TRBD2; DNA: TGTGCCAGCAGCTTAGGGACTAGCGCTTACAATGAGCAGTTCTTC; CDR3: CASSLGTSAYNEQFF
size: .; V: TRBV7-9; J: TRBJ2-3; D: .; DNA: TGTGCCAGCAGCTCCTTGGGCGCAGATACGCAGTATTTT; CDR3: CASSSLGADTQYF
size: .; V: TRBV7-9; J: TRBJ2-2; D: .; DNA: TGTGCCAGCAGCCCCCTTTCGAACACCGGGGAGCTGTTTTTT; CDR3: CASSPLSNTGELFF
size: .; V: TRBV7-2; J: TRBJ2-2; D: TRBD2; DNA: TGTGCCAGCAACGTAGCGGGGGGAAACACCGGGGAGCTGTTTTTT; CDR3: CASNVAGGNTGELFF